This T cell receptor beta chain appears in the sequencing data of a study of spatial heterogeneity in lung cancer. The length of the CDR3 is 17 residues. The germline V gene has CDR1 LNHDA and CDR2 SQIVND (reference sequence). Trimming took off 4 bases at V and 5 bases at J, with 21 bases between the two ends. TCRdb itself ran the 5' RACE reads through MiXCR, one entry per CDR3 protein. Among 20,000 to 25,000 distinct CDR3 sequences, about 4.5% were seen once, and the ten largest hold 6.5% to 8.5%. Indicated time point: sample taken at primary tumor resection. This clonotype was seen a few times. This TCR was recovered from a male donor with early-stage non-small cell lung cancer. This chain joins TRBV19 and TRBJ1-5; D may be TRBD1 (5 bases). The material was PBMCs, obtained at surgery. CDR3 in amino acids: CASSRQLTSGGDQPQHF. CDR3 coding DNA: TGTGCCAGTAGTAGACAGTTGACATCCGGGGGGGATCAGCCCCAGCATTTT.